Listed below are T cell receptor beta chains from one sample, sequenced in a study of blood T cells in healthy people across ages. Each CDR3 protein gets one entry after TCRdb re-called the 5' RACE reads with MiXCR. The table shows 600,000 to 850,000 distinct CDR3 sequences, with approximately 43% occurring only once. Input material: blood. Receptor source: a woman aged 55-69 years in good health. Each CDR3 is given with its conserved first and last residue.

CDR3 protein: CASSGGHPTNEKLFF
V gene: TRBV6-1

CDR3 protein: CASRFGPESIEAFF
V gene: TRBV4-1

CDR3 protein: CASSTPTGRGQETQYF
V gene: TRBV3-1

CDR3 protein: CASSFSVRERRVYGYTF
V gene: TRBV27

CDR3 protein: CASSYSEGTYNEQFF
V gene: TRBV6-5

CDR3 protein: CSARKFRGFSYNEQFF
V gene: TRBV20-1

CDR3 protein: CASSLSTGGAGNNEQFF
V gene: TRBV7-9

CDR3 protein: CASSVDRGGGEQYF
V gene: TRBV9

CDR3 protein: CASSGDGYEQFF
V gene: TRBV9

CDR3 protein: CASSPRGLAGARNEQFF
V gene: TRBV18

CDR3 protein: CSASVSGRPGNEQFF
V gene: TRBV20-1

CDR3 protein: CASSLTGGRVGEQFF
V gene: TRBV28

CDR3 protein: CTSNSGLGGTNYGYTF
V gene: TRBV5-1

CDR3 protein: CASSEGAGGGSYEQYF
V gene: TRBV2

CDR3 protein: CASSPPHSYNEQFF
V gene: TRBV18

CDR3 protein: CASSSGPTGETQYF
V gene: TRBV27

CDR3 protein: CATSDSWGAGGNEQYF
V gene: TRBV24-1

CDR3 protein: CASSQGEGPGANVLTF
V gene: TRBV3-1

CDR3 protein: CASSPTGPTGELFF
V gene: TRBV18

CDR3 protein: CSASQLAGFTDTQYF
V gene: TRBV20-1

CDR3 protein: CASSSQGQPQETQYF
V gene: TRBV7-3

CDR3 protein: CASSVTGESYCYTF
V gene: TRBV2

CDR3 protein: CAIKLTGTDTQYF
V gene: TRBV10-3

CDR3 protein: CASSLVGQEETQFF
V gene: TRBV5-1

CDR3 protein: CASSQERRTEAFF
V gene: TRBV3-1

CDR3 protein: CASSGQGLLATDTQYF
V gene: TRBV9

CDR3 protein: CASWSGEWETQYF
V gene: TRBV10-3

CDR3 protein: CASSFIAGEVTGELFF
V gene: TRBV7-2

CDR3 protein: CSASENSNQPQHF
V gene: TRBV20-1

CDR3 protein: CARSPGQLNQPQHF
V gene: TRBV12-3/TRBV12-4

CDR3 protein: CATGSGEFTPYEQYF
V gene: TRBV24-1

CDR3 protein: CASSYGMAGVRETQYF
V gene: TRBV6-2/TRBV6-3

CDR3 protein: CASSPRGTRGQLSYEQYF
V gene: TRBV27

CDR3 protein: CSAKRGVDTQYF
V gene: TRBV20-1

CDR3 protein: CASSPRGPGQPQHF
V gene: TRBV7-2

CDR3 protein: CASSPDHGGTDTQYF
V gene: TRBV6-6

CDR3 protein: CASRDPGQGGIGYTF
V gene: TRBV27

CDR3 protein: CATGQGPTYEQYF
V gene: TRBV6-5

CDR3 protein: CSARRGLDTEAFF
V gene: TRBV20-1

CDR3 protein: CAIGGGETQYF
V gene: TRBV10-3

CDR3 protein: CASKFRSTTDTQYF
V gene: TRBV28

CDR3 protein: CSARVGGRGNQPQHF
V gene: TRBV20-1

CDR3 protein: CASSPPRGRKGDTEAFF
V gene: TRBV7-9

CDR3 protein: CASSAEGQGIYSPLHF
V gene: TRBV9

CDR3 protein: CASSPTGGQDYGYTF
V gene: TRBV7-3

CDR3 protein: CASSVFSYNEQFF
V gene: TRBV9

CDR3 protein: CASSSGQPANTGELFF
V gene: TRBV6-5